This TCR beta chain was recovered during a study of Graves' ophthalmopathy and Graves' hyperthyroidism. Findings of the study overall: Sensitivity of 65% to 71% and specificity of 72% to 85% were achieved by the model that predicted ophthalmopathy progression. Ophthalmopathy cases were distinguished from stable hyperthyroidism by a 13-signature model, reaching just over 85% sensitivity and approximately 83% specificity.

Worth noting for this clonotype: Its antigen is unidentified.

The authors amplified TCR beta CDR3 regions from RNA transcripts. An initial RT-PCR round employing HTBI primers preceded a second-round multiplex PCR. TCRdb re-called the multiplex PCR reads with MiXCR, one entry per CDR3 protein. The sample has some 360,000 distinct CDR3 sequences; about a sixth are singletons. The TCR comes from an adult woman with stable Graves' hyperthyroidism. Sequenced sample: peripheral blood.

The CDR3 is CASSSDFSYEQYF. As DNA, the CDR3 is TGTGCCAGCAGCTCAGATTTCTCCTACGAGCAGTACTTC. The genes are TRBV7-6 and TRBJ2-7; D remains unclear. V lost 4 bases and J 0 bases, leaving 7 bases between the germline ends. Germline V gene lookup returns CDR1 SGHVS and CDR2 FNYEAQ. The CDR3 is made up of 13 amino acids.